One sample yielded the 19 T cell receptor beta chains listed below, sequenced in a study of blood T cells in healthy people across ages. The authors ran a second PCR of about 7 to 11 cycles using a sample-barcoded 5' primer and a J-beta primer mix. TCRdb called the 5' RACE reads again in MiXCR, with one record for every CDR3 protein. The data contain 650,000 to 1,000,000 distinct CDR3 sequences, roughly 46% of them singletons. The sample consisted of blood. These receptors were taken from an elderly man in good health.

This clonotype appeared many times. CDR3 sequence: CASSPDRGQTYEQYF. The CDR3, as DNA: TGTGCCAGCAGCCCAGACAGGGGGCAAACCTACGAGCAGTACTTC. The gene calls are TRBV7-8 and TRBJ2-7; 10 nucleotides align to TRBD1. The CDR3 covers 15 residues. The germline gives CDR1 SGHVS, CDR2 FQNEAQ. The J segment lost 2 bases and the V segment lost 5 bases, leaving 6 bases of the junction unmatched.

This clonotype was counted at least ten times. V usage is TRBV29-1 and J usage is TRBJ2-7; tentative D call: TRBD1 (6 bases). CDR3 length equals 11 residues. Germline values: CDR1 SQVTM, CDR2 ANQGSEA. V was pared by 4 bases and J by 5 bases, with 9 bases between. Here the CDR3 DNA reads TGCAGCGTTGCAGGGGTACACGAGCAGTACTTC. It translates to CSVAGVHEQYF.

This clonotype was observed once. The V and J genes are TRBV7-2 and TRBJ2-2; the match to TRBD1 covers 8 bases. Germline V gives CDR1 SGHTA, CDR2 FQGNSA. The CDR3 is made up of 15 amino acids. V was pared by 5 bases and J by 4 bases, with 6 bases of the junction left unmatched. CDR3 region: CASSPRTGPTGELFF. The CDR3 nucleotides read TGTGCCAGCAGCCCCCGGACAGGGCCCACCGGGGAGCTGTTTTTT.

The chain recombines TRBV20-1 with TRBJ1-2; maybe TRBD1 (6 bases). Trimming removed 4 bases at V and 5 bases at J, with 11 bases between. Looked up from germline, CDR1 is DFQATT and CDR2 is SNEGSKA (reference sequence). CDR3 length: 12 residues. CDR3 loop: CSATSTGYGYTF. DNA of the CDR3: TGCAGTGCTACTTCCACAGGGTATGGCTACACCTTC.

This clonotype has just a few counts. This chain links TRBV18 with TRBJ1-1, with D uncertain. The V and J ends lost 3 bases and 4 bases respectively, with 12 bases between them. In germline, CDR1 is KGHSH, CDR2 LQKENI. This CDR3 is built from 14 residues. The CDR3: CASSPTKVGTEAFF. CDR3 nucleotide sequence: TGTGCCAGCTCACCGACGAAGGTTGGCACTGAAGCTTTCTTT.

The chain recombines TRBV5-1 with TRBJ2-6; D call uncertain. The CDR3 is 17 residues long. Germline CDR1 reads SGHRS; CDR2 reads YFSETQ. Trimming removed 0 bases from V and 4 bases from J, with 14 bases in between. CDR3 bases: TGCGCCAGCAGCTTGGTGGTAGGGATGGAAGGGGCCAACGTCCTGACTTTC. This encodes CASSLVVGMEGANVLTF.

Comments on this clonotype: Since a much larger clone is just one base distant, this may be a read error. The chain uses TRBV25-1 and TRBJ2-5, with D unclear. Per the germline V gene, CDR1 is MGHDK and CDR2 is SYGVNS. The CDR3 runs to 12 residues. The CDR3 is CDSSGQSPEQYF. The CDR3, as DNA: TGTGACAGCAGTGGGCAGTCCCCTGAGCAGTACTTC.

The chain links TRBV28 to TRBJ1-2; unclear D gene. Germline V gives CDR1 MDHEN, CDR2 SYDVKM. This CDR3 is built from 14 residues. V was shortened by 4 bases and J by 5 bases, with 14 bases between the two germline ends. The CDR3 sequence is CASSSLTKQYGYTF. CDR3 bases: TGTGCCAGCAGTTCCCTAACGAAGCAATATGGCTACACCTTC.

There are many counts of this clonotype. The V and J genes are TRBV12-3 or TRBV12-4 and TRBJ2-7; the match to TRBD2 covers 8 bases. The CDR3 consists of 14 residues. V trimming: 2 bases; J trimming: 3 bases; junction bases outside the gene matches: 3. CDR3 coding DNA: TGTGCCAGCAGTTTAAGCGGGAGCTACTACGAGCAGTACTTC. The encoded protein is CASSLSGSYYEQYF.

This clonotype was seen many times. The chain combines TRBV7-9 with TRBJ2-1, with TRBD1 matching over 9 bases. The V and J ends lost 5 bases and 6 bases, in that order; junction bases with no gene match: 14. Germline lookup yields CDR1 SEHNR and CDR2 FQNEAQ (reference sequence). The CDR3 covers 17 residues. CDR3 amino acids: CASSAAGQGNGFNEQFF. The CDR3 region has the DNA TGTGCCAGCAGCGCCGCTGGACAGGGGAACGGTTTCAATGAGCAGTTCTTC.

The gene calls are TRBV5-1 and TRBJ1-5; D gene unclear. Germline CDR1 SGHRS, CDR2 YFSETQ. The CDR3 extends over 15 amino acids. V was shortened by 2 bases and J by 0 bases, with 9 bases between the two germline ends. CDR3 in amino acids: CASSLGSDSNQPQHF. The CDR3 nucleotides read TGCGCCAGCAGCTTAGGCAGCGATAGCAATCAGCCCCAGCATTTT. Full variable domain (rest looked up from reference TRBV5-1 and TRBJ1-5): KAGVTQTPRYLIKTRGQQVTLSCSPISGHRSVSWYQQTPGQGLQFLFEYFSETQRNKGNFPGRFSGRQFSNSRSEMNVSTLELGDSALYLCASSLGSDSNQPQHFGDGTRLSIL.

This clonotype was counted a few times. The V call is TRBV10-3, the J call TRBJ2-3; possibly TRBD1 or TRBD2 for D (5 bases each). The germline gives CDR1 ENHRY, CDR2 SYGVKD. This CDR3 is 17 amino acids long. The germline V and J ends were trimmed by 10 bases and 2 bases, with 25 bases remaining between them. CDR3 sequence reads: CASTGTESNVLTDTQYF. Written as DNA, the CDR3 is TGTGCCAGCACCGGGACGGAGTCCAATGTCCTCACAGATACGCAGTATTTT.

In its sample, this clonotype was seen a few times. The CDR3 here is CASSQGTGNYGYTF. For the CDR3, the DNA is TGTGCCAGCAGCCAAGGGACAGGCAACTATGGCTACACCTTC. The chain has TRBV3-1 and TRBJ1-2; 7 bases align to TRBD1. The ends lost 1 base at V and 2 bases at J; junction bases unmatched: 1. This CDR3 has 14 amino acids. Germline V gene lookup returns CDR1 LGHDT and CDR2 YNNKEL (reference sequence).

The V call is TRBV20-1, the J call TRBJ1-4; 10 bases map to TRBD1. The germline CDR1 and CDR2 sequences are DFQATT and SNEGSKA (reference sequence). With 6 bases clipped from V and 7 bases from J, the junction kept 8 bases outside the gene matches. This CDR3 spans 14 amino acids. In nucleotides, the CDR3 is TGCAGTGCGGACCCGGGACAGGGGATTGAAAAACTGTTTTTT. This sequence encodes CSADPGQGIEKLFF.

The chain uses TRBV12-3 or TRBV12-4 and TRBJ2-7; D may be TRBD2 (6 bases). The CDR3 extends over 15 amino acids. V lost 7 bases to trimming and J lost 10 bases, with 26 bases between them. The CDR3 region is CASTLASGGVLEQYF. The CDR3 region has the DNA TGTGCCAGCACCCTTGCGTCCGGCGGGGTACTTGAACAGTACTTC.

The chain links TRBV9 to TRBJ1-1, with 7 bases that match TRBD1. CDR1 is SGDLS, CDR2 YYNGEE, per germline. The CDR3 contains 15 residues. V was clipped by 0 bases and J by 6 bases; unmatched bases: 8. The CDR3: CASSVVSRGIAEAFF. The CDR3 DNA reads TGTGCCAGCAGCGTAGTCTCCAGGGGGATCGCTGAAGCTTTCTTT.

This clonotype was recorded a few times. This chain joins TRBV29-1 and TRBJ1-1, with no clear D. The germline CDR1 and CDR2 sequences are SQVTM and ANQGSEA. V was trimmed by 1 base and J by 4 bases, leaving 10 bases between them. This CDR3 region has 13 residues. The CDR3 sequence: CSVEVRASTEAFF. DNA of the CDR3: TGCAGCGTTGAAGTAAGGGCGAGCACTGAAGCTTTCTTT.

The chain carries TRBV20-1 and TRBJ2-1; 8 nucleotides agree with TRBD2. Trimming removed 3 bases from V and 7 bases from J; junction bases left unmatched: 8. The length of the CDR3 is 14 residues. Looked up from germline, CDR1 is DFQATT and CDR2 is SNEGSKA (reference sequence). CDR3 amino acids: CSASSVAGWNEQFF. CDR3 sequence (DNA): TGCAGTGCTAGTTCGGTAGCGGGATGGAATGAGCAGTTCTTC.

This chain connects TRBV15 to TRBJ2-5; D might be TRBD1 (6 bases). Germline CDR1 and CDR2: LNHNV and YYDKDF (reference sequence). Trimming removed 5 bases from V and 5 bases from J, with 15 bases in between. The CDR3 totals 14 residues. The CDR3 nucleotides are TGTGCCACCAGCGTTTCAGGGGACCTTGAGACCCAGTACTTC. Its protein is CATSVSGDLETQYF.